This T cell receptor (beta chain) was observed in a study of shared clonotypes between healthy human individuals. General study findings and limits: Only a few donors were included, so the genetic and exposure-history diversity represented was limited.

CDR3 length equals 14 residues. Trimming removed 5 bases from V and 3 bases from J; junction bases left unmatched: 3. CDR1 is SSHAT and CDR2 is FNYEAQ in the germline V gene (reference sequence). Researchers ran the assay at a deep level. Sequencing was performed with immunoSEQ multiplex PCR; in TCRdb, only in-frame clones are kept and a portion is missing. Among 470,000 or so clones listed, 70% to 85% were seen once. As to this clone: Its antigen is still unknown.

All of the donors resided in Nashville, Tennessee, and each was a Caucasian adult. Unsorted material relied on roughly 100 million PBMCs as the source of genomic DNA. Sequenced input: PBMCs. The V call is TRBV7-7, the J call TRBJ2-2; 7 bases line up with TRBD1. The receptor's source is a middle-aged woman in good health. Some clones in this sample may be carry-over from other donors' samples. The CDR3 bases are TGTGCCAGCAGCCTACAGGGGTACACCGGGGAGCTGTTTTTT. This encodes CASSLQGYTGELFF.